This TCR beta chain was captured in a study of regulatory T cells in long-lasting Graves disease. The time point was: persistent/refractory GD, antithyroid drugs over 5 years with positive TRAb. Generation of the TCR library employed RNA extracted from PBMCs. iRepertoire HTBI primers and Arm-PCR of CDR3 regions built TCR beta libraries. Using its own MiXCR run on the multiplex PCR reads, TCRdb lists one record per CDR3 protein. Of a few hundred thousand distinct CDR3 sequences listed, under 25% are singletons. The specimen was peripheral blood mononuclear cells (PBMCs), collected when the disease was refractory, from a patient treated with antithyroid drugs. The receptor was derived from a female donor with Graves disease.

CDR3 coding DNA: TGTGCCAGTTTCCCGCTAGCGGGAGTAACCGGGGAGCTGTTTTTT. It encodes CASFPLAGVTGELFF. The chain couples TRBV27 to TRBJ2-2; 10 nucleotides line up with TRBD2. Germline CDR1 reads MNHEY; CDR2 reads SMNVEV (reference sequence). Germline trimming cut 9 bases from V and 5 bases from J; bases unmatched to any gene: 9. This CDR3 spans 15 amino acids.